A selection of T cell receptor beta chains follows, all from one sample in a study of blood T cell repertoires in COVID-19. Assay: immunoSEQ multiplex PCR; the TCRdb copy retains only in-frame clones and omits some. This table has 60,000 to 70,000 clones, around nine tenths appearing once. The source material was peripheral blood. These TCRs come from a woman at least 80 years old with active COVID-19. Both conserved end residues are part of each CDR3. A D gene is named only where the DNA matches it firmly. Only some rows state a clone size, as once, few, many or a class for expanded clones.

>TRBV7-3|TRBJ2-3|TRBD2|-
TGTGCCAGCAGCTTATCGCCGGCTAGCGGGGGGGCAAGCACAGATACGCAGTATTTT
CASSLSPASGGASTDTQYF
>TRBV11-2|TRBJ2-1|-|-
TGTGCCAGCAGCCGAACAGAATCCCGTGAGCAGTTCTTC
CASSRTESREQFF
>TRBV5-6|TRBJ1-1|TRBD1|-
TGTGCCAGCAGCCCCGTGGTGACAGGGGATGATACTGAAGCTTTCTTT
CASSPVVTGDDTEAFF
>TRBV9|TRBJ1-2|TRBD1|-
TGTGCCAGCAGCGTCGGACAGGGAAATGGCTACACCTTC
CASSVGQGNGYTF
>TRBV7-9|TRBJ1-1|-|-
TGTGCCAGCAGCCAACAGGGGAACACTGAAGCTTTCTTT
CASSQQGNTEAFF
>TRBV7-2|TRBJ2-2|TRBD2|-
TGTGCCAGCAGCTTAGCCGGCGGGGGGAACACCGGGGAGCTGTTTTTT
CASSLAGGGNTGELFF
>TRBV28|TRBJ1-2|TRBD1|few
TGTGCCAGCAGCGAAGACAGGGTGCGCTATGGCTACACCTTC
CASSEDRVRYGYTF
>TRBV18|TRBJ2-5|TRBD1|once
TGTGCCAGCTCACCAGCGACAGGGGGCGCGGAGACCCAGTACTTC
CASSPATGGAETQYF
>TRBV11-3|TRBJ2-5|TRBD2|-
TGTGCCAGCAGCTCGACTAGCGGGGGGGTAGAGACCCAGTACTTC
CASSSTSGGVETQYF
>TRBV4-2|TRBJ2-2|TRBD2|-
TGTGCCAGCAGCCTCGGAGGACTAGCGGGGGGGCCGTCCGGGGAGCTGTTTTTT
CASSLGGLAGGPSGELFF
>TRBV7-2|TRBJ1-3|TRBD1|-
TGTGCCAGCAGCCTGACCCAGGGACAGGGGAGACACACCATATATTTT
CASSLTQGQGRHTIYF
>TRBV28|TRBJ2-1|-|-
TGTGCCAGCAGTTTTCGGCAGGGAGGAACCCATGAGCAGTTCTTC
CASSFRQGGTHEQFF
>TRBV7-2|TRBJ2-7|TRBD2|-
TGTGCCAGCAGCTTAGCTCAGTCGGGGGGGTACGAGCAGTACTTC
CASSLAQSGGYEQYF